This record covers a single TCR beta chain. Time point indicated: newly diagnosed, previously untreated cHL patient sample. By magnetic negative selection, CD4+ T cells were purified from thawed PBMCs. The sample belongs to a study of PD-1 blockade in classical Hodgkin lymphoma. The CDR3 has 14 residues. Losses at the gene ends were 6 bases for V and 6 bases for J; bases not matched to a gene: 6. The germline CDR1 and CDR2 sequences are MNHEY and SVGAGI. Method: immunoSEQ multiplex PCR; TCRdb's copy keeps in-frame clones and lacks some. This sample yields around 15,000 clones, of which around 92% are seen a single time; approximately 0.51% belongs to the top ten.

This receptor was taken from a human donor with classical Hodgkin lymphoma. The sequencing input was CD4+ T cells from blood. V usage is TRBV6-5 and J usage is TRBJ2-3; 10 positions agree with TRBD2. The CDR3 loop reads CASRPSGSKDTQYF. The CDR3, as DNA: TGTGCCAGCAGGCCTAGCGGGAGTAAGGATACGCAGTATTTT.